This is a list of T cell receptor beta chains from one sample in a study of T cells in Graves' hyperthyroidism and ophthalmopathy. TCRdb ran MiXCR on the multiplex PCR reads and lists one entry per CDR3 protein. The data contain over 250,000 distinct CDR3 sequences, 15% to 20% of them singletons. Sequencing used blood. Receptors originate from a woman aged 55-70 years with Graves' ophthalmopathy. Both conserved end residues are part of each CDR3. The D gene is left open where the match is weak. Clone size is shown for a subset of rows, as once, few, many or a class of expanded clone.

size: many
V: TRBV27
D: NA
J: TRBJ1-5
CDR3: CASSFGGSNQPQHF
DNA: TGTGCCAGCAGTTTCGGAGGGAGCAATCAGCCCCAGCATTTT

size: NA
V: TRBV7-2
D: NA
J: TRBJ1-3
CDR3: CASSFDVSGNTIYF
DNA: TGTGCCAGCAGCTTCGACGTTTCTGGAAACACCATATATTTT

size: few
V: TRBV4-2
D: NA
J: TRBJ1-2
CDR3: CASSQPDQGFPNYGYTF
DNA: TGTGCCAGCAGCCAACCTGATCAGGGGTTCCCTAACTATGGCTACACCTTC

size: many
V: TRBV27
D: NA
J: TRBJ2-7
CDR3: CASSFESSPSYEQYF
DNA: TGTGCCAGCAGTTTTGAGTCCTCTCCCTCCTACGAGCAGTACTTC

size: few
V: TRBV24-1
D: TRBD2
J: TRBJ2-1
CDR3: CATRGREVRNEQFF
DNA: TGTGCCACCCGAGGGCGGGAGGTTCGCAATGAGCAGTTCTTC

size: many
V: TRBV5-1
D: TRBD1
J: TRBJ1-1
CDR3: CASSSYGQGDTEAFF
DNA: TGCGCCAGCAGCTCATATGGACAGGGAGACACTGAAGCTTTCTTT

size: many
V: TRBV7-9
D: TRBD1
J: TRBJ2-5
CDR3: CASTLGTGGSGETQYF
DNA: TGTGCCAGCACCCTCGGGACAGGGGGCTCGGGAGAGACCCAGTACTTC

size: NA
V: TRBV18
D: TRBD2
J: TRBJ2-2
CDR3: CASSQDFGGTGELFF
DNA: TGTGCCAGCTCACAGGATTTCGGGGGGACCGGGGAGCTGTTTTTT

size: many
V: TRBV6-1
D: NA
J: TRBJ1-1
CDR3: CASSHGFGQNTEAFF
DNA: TGTGCCAGCAGTCACGGATTCGGACAGAACACTGAAGCTTTCTTT

size: few
V: TRBV15
D: NA
J: TRBJ2-6
CDR3: CATSRQTGANVLTF
DNA: TGTGCCACCAGCAGACAAACTGGGGCCAACGTCCTGACTTTC

size: few
V: TRBV5-4
D: NA
J: TRBJ2-2
CDR3: CASSLSQHTGELFF
DNA: TGTGCCAGCAGCTTGTCACAGCACACCGGGGAGCTGTTTTTT

size: NA
V: TRBV5-4
D: TRBD1
J: TRBJ2-7
CDR3: CASSTPGQETYEQYF
DNA: TGTGCCAGCAGCACTCCGGGACAGGAAACCTACGAGCAGTACTTC

size: many
V: TRBV28
D: TRBD1
J: TRBJ2-6
CDR3: CASSETGGVFGANVLTF
DNA: TGTGCCAGCAGTGAGACAGGGGGCGTTTTTGGGGCCAACGTCCTGACTTTC

size: many
V: TRBV2
D: NA
J: TRBJ2-1
CDR3: CASNSKISYNEQFF
DNA: TGTGCCAGCAATTCCAAGATTTCCTACAATGAGCAGTTCTTC

size: many
V: TRBV18
D: NA
J: TRBJ2-6
CDR3: CASSPAGSGANVLTF
DNA: TGTGCCAGCTCACCCGCCGGCTCTGGGGCCAACGTCCTGACTTTC

size: NA
V: TRBV6-1
D: NA
J: TRBJ2-7
CDR3: CASKQDSYEQYF
DNA: TGTGCCAGCAAGCAGGACTCCTACGAGCAGTACTTC

size: many
V: TRBV11-2
D: NA
J: TRBJ2-7
CDR3: CASSLAPGTYEQYF
DNA: TGTGCCAGCAGCTTAGCCCCAGGAACCTACGAGCAGTACTTC

size: few
V: TRBV11-3
D: NA
J: TRBJ2-2
CDR3: CASDEGGVTGELFF
DNA: TGTGCCAGCGACGAGGGGGGAGTCACCGGGGAGCTGTTTTTT

size: many
V: TRBV30
D: TRBD1
J: TRBJ1-3
CDR3: CALTGAGNTIYF
DNA: TGTGCCCTGACAGGGGCTGGAAACACCATATATTTT

size: NA
V: TRBV20-1
D: TRBD1
J: TRBJ2-1
CDR3: CSVLKTGGSLNEQFF
DNA: TGCAGTGTCCTGAAGACAGGGGGCAGTTTGAATGAGCAGTTCTTC

size: few
V: TRBV24-1
D: NA
J: TRBJ2-5
CDR3: CATSDIAVQETQYF
DNA: TGTGCCACCAGTGATATAGCGGTCCAAGAGACCCAGTACTTC

size: many
V: TRBV9
D: TRBD1
J: TRBJ2-7
CDR3: CASSSGQGISYEQYF
DNA: TGTGCCAGCAGCTCGGGACAGGGAATCTCCTACGAGCAGTACTTC

size: many
V: TRBV29-1
D: TRBD1
J: TRBJ2-1
CDR3: CSVGRDRVDEQFF
DNA: TGCAGCGTTGGGCGGGACAGGGTCGATGAGCAGTTCTTC

size: few
V: TRBV7-9
D: TRBD1
J: TRBJ2-7
CDR3: CASSSTRTGVPNEQYF
DNA: TGTGCCAGCAGCTCGACACGGACAGGGGTGCCGAACGAGCAGTACTTC

size: NA
V: TRBV7-2
D: TRBD1
J: TRBJ2-7
CDR3: CASSRPGGRYEQYF
DNA: TGTGCCAGCAGCCGGCCAGGGGGCCGATACGAGCAGTACTTC

size: NA
V: TRBV18
D: NA
J: TRBJ2-5
CDR3: CASSPPLNQETQYF
DNA: TGTGCCAGCTCACCCCCGCTGAATCAAGAGACCCAGTACTTC

size: NA
V: TRBV5-1
D: TRBD2
J: TRBJ2-3
CDR3: CASSLAGGRIVTDTQYF
DNA: TGCGCCAGCAGCTTGGCCGGCGGGAGGATAGTGACAGATACGCAGTATTTT

size: NA
V: TRBV14
D: NA
J: TRBJ2-1
CDR3: CASSQRVGWEPGSYEQFF
DNA: TGTGCCAGCAGCCAACGTGTGGGTTGGGAACCCGGCTCCTACGAGCAGTTCTTC

size: many
V: TRBV2
D: NA
J: TRBJ1-5
CDR3: CASSFDWEPQHF
DNA: TGTGCCAGCAGTTTCGACTGGGAGCCCCAGCATTTT

size: NA
V: TRBV10-3
D: NA
J: TRBJ2-3
CDR3: CAISEPYSRRGAPDTQYF
DNA: TGTGCCATCAGTGAGCCCTATAGCCGAAGGGGGGCACCAGATACGCAGTATTTT

size: many
V: TRBV20-1
D: NA
J: TRBJ1-5
CDR3: CSARRVLNQPQHF
DNA: TGCAGTGCTCGCCGGGTCTTAAATCAGCCCCAGCATTTT

size: many
V: TRBV6-1
D: TRBD1
J: TRBJ1-6
CDR3: CASRPGQGSGSPLHF
DNA: TGTGCCAGCAGACCAGGACAGGGCAGTGGTTCACCCCTCCACTTT

size: NA
V: TRBV7-9
D: TRBD1
J: TRBJ1-1
CDR3: CTSSLGQGRTEAFF
DNA: TGTACCAGCAGCTTAGGACAGGGGCGGACTGAAGCTTTCTTT

size: many
V: TRBV20-1
D: NA
J: TRBJ2-5
CDR3: CSAVRESFETQYF
DNA: TGCAGTGCGGTCCGCGAGAGCTTTGAGACCCAGTACTTC

size: many
V: TRBV3-1
D: NA
J: TRBJ1-6
CDR3: CASSQDVGLRSPLHF
DNA: TGTGCCAGCAGCCAAGATGTCGGGTTGCGGTCACCCCTCCACTTT

size: many
V: TRBV20-1
D: NA
J: TRBJ1-2
CDR3: CSASPRLLDYGYTF
DNA: TGCAGTGCTAGCCCGCGACTTCTTGACTATGGCTACACCTTC

size: many
V: TRBV9
D: TRBD1
J: TRBJ2-7
CDR3: CASSPEGDRRYEQYF
DNA: TGTGCCAGCAGCCCCGAAGGGGACAGACGATACGAGCAGTACTTC

size: many
V: TRBV5-1
D: NA
J: TRBJ2-7
CDR3: CASSAGGPVGEQYF
DNA: TGCGCCAGCAGCGCGGGCGGGCCGGTCGGCGAGCAGTACTTC

size: many
V: TRBV6-1
D: TRBD1
J: TRBJ2-7
CDR3: CASRETGAYEQYF
DNA: TGTGCCAGCAGGGAGACAGGGGCCTACGAGCAGTACTTC

size: NA
V: TRBV27
D: TRBD1
J: TRBJ2-2
CDR3: CASSLFRQGNTGELFF
DNA: TGTGCCAGCAGTTTATTTAGACAGGGCAACACCGGGGAGCTGTTTTTT

size: many
V: TRBV6-6
D: NA
J: TRBJ2-7
CDR3: CASSYSSPRLYEQYF
DNA: TGTGCCAGCAGTTACTCTAGTCCGAGACTTTACGAGCAGTACTTC

size: NA
V: TRBV4-1
D: NA
J: TRBJ2-5
CDR3: CASSSLEFRETQYF
DNA: TGCGCCAGCAGCTCCCTGGAGTTCAGGGAGACCCAGTACTTC

size: NA
V: TRBV19
D: NA
J: TRBJ2-2
CDR3: CASRASGSNTGELFF
DNA: TGTGCCAGTAGGGCCAGTGGCTCGAACACCGGGGAGCTGTTTTTT

size: many
V: TRBV7-9
D: TRBD2
J: TRBJ2-7
CDR3: CASSRPSGSGYEQYF
DNA: TGTGCCAGCAGCCGCCCGAGCGGGAGTGGATACGAGCAGTACTTC

size: many
V: TRBV19
D: TRBD1
J: TRBJ1-5
CDR3: CASTWDRGQPQHF
DNA: TGTGCCAGTACCTGGGACAGAGGGCAGCCCCAGCATTTT

size: NA
V: TRBV15
D: NA
J: TRBJ2-5
CDR3: CATSTPRGRIREEETQYF
DNA: TGTGCCACCAGCACACCCCGCGGACGGATAAGGGAGGAAGAGACCCAGTACTTC

size: once
V: TRBV5-1
D: NA
J: TRBJ1-4
CDR3: CASRTGTGAEKLFF
DNA: TGCGCCAGCCGCACGGGGACGGGGGCTGAAAAACTGTTTTTT